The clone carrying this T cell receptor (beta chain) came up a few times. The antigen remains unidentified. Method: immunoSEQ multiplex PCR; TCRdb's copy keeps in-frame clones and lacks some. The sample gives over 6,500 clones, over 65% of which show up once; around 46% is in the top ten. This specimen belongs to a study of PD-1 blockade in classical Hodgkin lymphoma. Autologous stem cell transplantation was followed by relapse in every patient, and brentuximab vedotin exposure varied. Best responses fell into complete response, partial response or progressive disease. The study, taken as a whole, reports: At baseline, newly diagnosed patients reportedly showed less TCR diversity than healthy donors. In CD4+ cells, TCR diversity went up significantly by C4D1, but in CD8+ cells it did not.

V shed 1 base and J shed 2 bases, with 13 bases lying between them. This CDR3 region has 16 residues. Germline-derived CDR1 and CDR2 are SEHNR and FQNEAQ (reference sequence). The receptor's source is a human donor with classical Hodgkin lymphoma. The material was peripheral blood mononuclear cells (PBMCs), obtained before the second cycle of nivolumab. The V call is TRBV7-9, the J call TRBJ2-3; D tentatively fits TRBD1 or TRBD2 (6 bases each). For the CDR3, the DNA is TGTGCCAGCAGCTTAGGAGGGGGAGGCAACACAGATACGCAGTATTTT. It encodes CASSLGGGGNTDTQYF.